This TCR beta chain appears in the sequencing data of a study of control samples from healthy donors and cancer patients. Clones were read by immunoSEQ multiplex PCR, and TCRdb kept only the in-frame ones, dropping some. The sample holds tens of thousands of clones, 75% to 85% seen once. From germline, CDR1 is SGHDN and CDR2 FVKESK. The CDR3 is 16 residues long. Trimming took 5 bases from V and 7 from J, leaving 18 bases between them. The sequence came from a man aged 55 to 70 in good health. The chain is built from TRBV14 and TRBJ2-6; D gene unclear. Sequencing was performed on blood. Here the CDR3 DNA reads TGTGCCAGCAGCTACCCCGCCGGCCCCGGAGCCAACGTCCTGACTTTC. It specifies CASSYPAGPGANVLTF.